The 7 T cell receptor beta chains listed next were all sequenced from one sample in a study of blood T cell repertoires in COVID-19. TCRdb keeps only in-frame clones here, not all; method: immunoSEQ multiplex PCR. Of a few hundred thousand clones listed, roughly 86% are singletons. Sequences were obtained from PBMCs or T cells enriched from blood (not recorded which). Source of these receptors: a man aged 35 to 55 in a cohort exposed to, infected with or recovered from COVID-19 (not recorded which).

The count of this clone is one. This chain links TRBV7-8 with TRBJ2-1; D unclear. With 1 base removed from V and 6 bases from J, the gap between germline ends came to 13 bases. Germline V gene data show CDR1 as SGHVS and CDR2 as FQNEAQ. The CDR3 totals 15 residues. CDR3 in amino acids: CASSLVLSAINEQFF. CDR3 DNA: TGTGCCAGCAGCTTAGTATTGTCCGCGATCAATGAGCAGTTCTTC.

Details on this clone: Other DNA sequences in the sample encode the same CDR3. The gene calls are TRBV19 and TRBJ1-3; D gene unclear. V was trimmed by 3 bases and J by 0 bases, leaving 9 bases between them. CDR3 size: 15 residues. Germline assignment: CDR1 LNHDA and CDR2 SQIVND (reference sequence). This chain's CDR3 is CASSIGRSSGNTIYF. The CDR3 DNA follows: TGTGCCAGTAGTATTGGGCGAAGCTCTGGAAACACCATATATTTT.

The rearrangement joins TRBV7-9 to TRBJ2-7, with a weak D call TRBD2 (5 bases). The CDR3 spans 14 residues. V lost 6 bases and J lost 0, with 12 bases in between. Germline CDR1 SEHNR, CDR2 FQNEAQ (reference sequence). The CDR3, as DNA: TGTGCCAGCAGTATGGGAGATAACTCCTACGAGCAGTACTTC. This translates into CASSMGDNSYEQYF.

About this clone: This same CDR3 is encoded by further DNA sequences in the sample. The gene calls are TRBV28 and TRBJ1-1, with no clear D. The V gene's germline CDR1 is MDHEN and CDR2 SYDVKM. V was shortened by 6 bases and J by 2 bases, with 10 bases between the two germline ends. The CDR3 has 13 residues. CDR3 in DNA: TGTGCCAGCAGCTTCTCCCCCAACACTGAAGCTTTCTTT. Translation: CASSFSPNTEAFF. The full variable domain, completed using reference TRBV28 and TRBJ1-1, is DVKVTQSSRYLVKRTGEKVFLECVQDMDHENMFWYRQDPGLGLRLIYFSYDVKMKEKGDIPEGYSVSREKKERFSLILESASTNQTSMYLCASSFSPNTEAFFGQGTRLTVV.

The chain carries TRBV18 and TRBJ2-3, with 14 bases aligning to TRBD2. V dropped 4 bases and J dropped 0; count of bases not matched to a gene: 6. This CDR3 spans 18 amino acids. Looked up from germline, CDR1 is KGHSH and CDR2 is LQKENI. The CDR3 nucleotides are TGTGCCAGCTCACGCGGACTAGCGGGAGGAACTAGCACAGATACGCAGTATTTT. Translated: CASSRGLAGGTSTDTQYF.

This chain links TRBV28 with TRBJ2-2, with TRBD1 matching over 9 bases. The V gene end was trimmed by 10 bases and the J gene end by 2 bases; junction bases not matched to a gene: 11. The germline V gene has CDR1 MDHEN and CDR2 SYDVKM. The CDR3 is made up of 16 amino acids. CDR3 DNA: TGTGCCACCCTGGCCGGGACAGGGTCTAACACCGGGGAGCTGTTTTTT. Amino acids: CATLAGTGSNTGELFF. Variable domain in full (rest from reference TRBV28 and TRBJ2-2): DVKVTQSSRYLVKRTGEKVFLECVQDMDHENMFWYRQDPGLGLRLIYFSYDVKMKEKGDIPEGYSVSREKKERFSLILESASTNQTSMYLCATLAGTGSNTGELFFGEGSRLTVL.

The V call is TRBV3-1 (or the pseudogene TRBV3-2), the J call TRBJ2-3, with 11 bases matching TRBD2. CDR1 and CDR2 (germline): LGHDT, YNNKEL (reference sequence). The V and J ends lost 3 bases and 10 bases, in that order; junction bases with no gene match: 9. CDR3 size: 15 residues. CDR3 sequence: CASSQTSGTRGAQYF. The CDR3 DNA reads TGTGCCAGCAGCCAGACTAGCGGGACTAGAGGAGCGCAGTATTTT.